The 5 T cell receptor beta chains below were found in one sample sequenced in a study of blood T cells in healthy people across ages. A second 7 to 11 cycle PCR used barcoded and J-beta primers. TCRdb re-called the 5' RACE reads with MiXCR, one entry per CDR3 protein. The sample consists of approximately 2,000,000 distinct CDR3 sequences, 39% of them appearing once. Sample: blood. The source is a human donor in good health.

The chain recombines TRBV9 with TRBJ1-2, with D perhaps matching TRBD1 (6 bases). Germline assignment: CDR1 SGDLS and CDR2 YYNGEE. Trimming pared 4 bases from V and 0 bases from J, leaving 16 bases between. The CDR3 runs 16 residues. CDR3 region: CASSSSPGEPNYGYTF. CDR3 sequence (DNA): TGTGCCAGCAGCAGCTCTCCAGGGGAACCTAACTATGGCTACACCTTC.

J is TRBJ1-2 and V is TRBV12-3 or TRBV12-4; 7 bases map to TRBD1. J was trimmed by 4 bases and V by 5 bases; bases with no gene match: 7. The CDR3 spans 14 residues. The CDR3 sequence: CASSPQGETYGYTF. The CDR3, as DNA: TGTGCCAGCAGTCCCCAGGGGGAGACCTATGGCTACACCTTC.

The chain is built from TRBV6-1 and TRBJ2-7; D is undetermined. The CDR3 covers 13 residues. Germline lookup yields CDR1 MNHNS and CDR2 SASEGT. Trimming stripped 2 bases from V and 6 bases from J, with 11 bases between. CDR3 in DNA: TGTGCCAGCAGTGAAAAGCCGTCGGCCGAGCAGTACTTC. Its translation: CASSEKPSAEQYF.

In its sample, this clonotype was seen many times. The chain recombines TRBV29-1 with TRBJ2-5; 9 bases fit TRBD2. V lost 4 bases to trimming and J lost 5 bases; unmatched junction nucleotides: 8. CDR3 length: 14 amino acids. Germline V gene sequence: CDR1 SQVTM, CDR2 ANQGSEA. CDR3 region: CSVVGGLAWETQYF. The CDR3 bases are TGCAGCGTTGTAGGGGGACTAGCTTGGGAGACCCAGTACTTC.

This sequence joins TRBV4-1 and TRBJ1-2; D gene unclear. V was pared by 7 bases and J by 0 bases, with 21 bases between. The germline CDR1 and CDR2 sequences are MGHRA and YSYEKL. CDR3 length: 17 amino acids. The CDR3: CASTREPGVRPNYGYTF. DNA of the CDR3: TGCGCCAGCACGAGGGAGCCGGGTGTCAGACCTAACTATGGCTACACCTTC.